The entry below describes one T cell receptor beta chain. Its recognized antigen is unknown. Within one base of it there is no much larger clone, and no base qualities were kept. In the prospective study, participants were about 18 to 95 years old, resided in about two dozen geographic areas of the United States, and were enrolled through a virtual design. In the prospective study, participants were assigned to cohorts based on the clinical history participants reported in a screening survey and a study questionnaire. Exposed participants had been in contact with someone with a PCR-confirmed or clinician-diagnosed COVID-19 case within 2 weeks of study entry. Each participant in the prospective study had whole blood, serum and a nasopharyngeal or oropharyngeal swab collected by mobile phlebotomists. Prospective study participants could optionally give additional blood draws and questionnaires over a roughly two-month period. Before DNA extraction, blood samples from the prospective study were shipped at room temperature or frozen.

The immunoSEQ Assay, a bias-controlled multiplex PCR, was used to amplify TCRbeta CDR3 regions from genomic DNA. Per the source publication's procedure: Nucleated cell counts per sample were estimated from amplification of reference gene primers within the assay. Sequence reads were collapsed and filtered to measure the absolute abundance of every unique TCRbeta CDR3 rearrangement. For each sample, productive Simpson clonality was calculated as the square root of Simpson's diversity index over productive rearrangements. The clones in this table, taken by TCRdb from immuneACCESS, are in-frame only. Not every clone is retained; where verified, under half of the shortfall comes from an unresolved V gene, and the cause of the rest is unknown. That table supplies the V and J calls and clone size; D and trimming were determined from the DNA. For this sample the table gives about 250,000 clones, of which about 87% were detected only once. The top ten constitute about 2.9% of the sample.

This entry belongs to a study of blood T cell repertoires in COVID-19 (dated by TCRdb to 2018 to 2020). Concerning the study at large: The collaborator samples originated in the United States, Italy and Spain and spanned the acute and convalescent phases of COVID-19. The repertoires were released in a freely available public database intended as a resource for research on the immune response to SARS-CoV-2. Subjects who had been exposed to COVID-19, were actively infected with it, or had recovered from it provided the deeply sampled blood TCRbeta repertoires that made up the dataset. The material from the prospective study consisted of cDNA or gDNA derived from T cells, B-cell-depleted T cells, or PBMCs. The samples were drawn from two sources: the first 160 participants of the ongoing ImmuneRACE study, and over 950 subjects contributed by 6 global collaborators. Where available, HLA class I and class II types were obtained from metadata supplied by the sample provider rather than from assay-based typing. Nearly every sample came with metadata listing a de-identified subject ID, COVID-19 status, age in years and sex.

Here is what the overall study found, with its caveats: Clinical and demographic metadata were provided uncurated, with the amount varying by source and participant.

The clonotype originates from a woman aged 40 to 50 who had been exposed to COVID-19. The sequenced sample consisted of PBMCs or T cells enriched from blood (not recorded which).

Here is the DNA: TGTGCCAGCAGCCCCAGTGCTAGCGGGGCTGTCTACGAGCAGTACTTC. The encoded protein is CASSPSASGAVYEQYF. The chain links TRBV9 with TRBJ2-7; 9 nucleotides in the junction match TRBD2. Including cysteine and phenylalanine, the CDR3 has 16 amino acids. Only CDR3 DNA is held: 48 bases, read in frame from base 1. V is trimmed back by 4 bases and J by 3 bases, and the junction contains 11 bases that no gene match accounts for. The CDR1 and CDR2 encoded by the germline V gene are SGDLS and YYNGEE.